This T cell receptor beta chain came from a study of T cell responses to AZD1222 COVID-19 vaccine. Findings and caveats of the study: The sample set comprised mostly white British donors with more females, and clonal diversity was possibly underestimated. Reports say nearly half of spike-specific TCRs go after unmutated variant regions.

Concerning this clone: Antigen unknown.

This CDR3 is built from 17 residues. Germline CDR1 reads SEHNR; CDR2 reads FQNEAQ (reference sequence). V lost 5 bases, J lost 3 bases, and 23 bases lay in between. This table comes from immunoSEQ multiplex PCR, and its TCRdb copy is limited to in-frame clones, with some not included. The sample holds approximately 90,000 clones; about 86% are singletons and the top ten take about 7.5%. Sequences were derived from peripheral blood, sampled on day 0 of AZD1222 vaccination. This chain connects TRBV7-9 to TRBJ2-7; TRBD1 is a possible D gene (5 bases). This sequence originates from an adult in good health. CDR3: CASSRYPQGRAIYEQYF. The CDR3 nucleotides read TGTGCCAGCAGCCGTTATCCCCAGGGCAGGGCGATCTACGAGCAGTACTTC.